The TCR beta chain described here comes from a study of blood T cell repertoires in COVID-19. Study-level information: The origin of the acute and convalescent COVID-19 samples was the United States, Italy and Spain.

The germline gives CDR1 GTSNPN, CDR2 SVGIG (reference sequence). V lost 3 bases, J lost 10 bases, and 12 bases lay in between. This CDR3 is built from 11 residues. Original processing methods: For nucleated cells, counts were estimated from reference gene primer amplification. Libraries were prepared by immunoSEQ multiplex PCR; TCRdb keeps only in-frame clonotypes and omits some of them. V, J and clone size are taken as reported in that table, and D and trimming were inferred from the DNA itself. The sample contains tens of thousands of clones, around 89% of which appear only once. The TCR sequence derives from a man between 65 and 85 years old with active or convalescent COVID-19. The chain carries TRBV30 and TRBJ1-2, with D possibly matching TRBD1 (5 bases). The material sequenced was peripheral blood. CDR3: CAWRAGRTYTF. As DNA, the CDR3 is TGTGCCTGGAGGGCAGGGCGTACCTACACCTTC. The full variable domain, its missing parts supplied by reference TRBV30 and TRBJ1-2, is SQTIHQWPATLVQPVGSPLSLECTVEGTSNPNLYWYRQAAGRGLQLLFYSVGIGQISSEVPQNLSASRPQDRQFILSSKKLLLSDSGFYLCAWRAGRTYTFGSGTRLTVV.